This entry lists 14 T cell receptor beta chains sequenced from one sample in a study of T cells expressing NK-cell markers. One entry per CDR3 protein, without DNA, is what TCRdb gives after re-calling the 5' RACE reads. The specimen's table records 350,000 to 500,000 distinct CDR3 sequences. Sequenced sample: blood T cells: a sorted CD56 or NKG2C T cell subset, CD4+ or CD8+ T cells, or bulk PBMC T cells (not recorded which). The receptors were gathered from a woman aged 18 to 75 in good health.

The chain links TRBV11-1 to TRBJ2-2; TCRdb calls TRBD1, which cannot be checked without DNA. The CDR3 sequence is 18 residues long. CDR1 and CDR2 from the germline V gene are SGHAT and FQDESV (reference sequence). The CDR3 protein is CASSFPIHGGPNTGELFF.

The rearrangement uses TRBV25-1 and TRBJ1-4. Germline CDR1 is MGHDK and CDR2 is SYGVNS. CDR3 length: 15 residues. CDR3 in amino acids: CASSEYGEKDEKLFF.

V gene TRBV14 combines with J gene TRBJ2-3; with no DNA, the TCRdb D assignment of TRBD1 cannot be verified. CDR3 length: 14 amino acids. Per the germline V gene, CDR1 is SGHDN and CDR2 is FVKESK. The CDR3 region is CASSQGGHTDTQYF.

The chain uses TRBV4-2 and TRBJ2-1; as DNA is missing, the TRBD1 call by TCRdb cannot be tested. Germline assignment: CDR1 LGHNA and CDR2 YNFKEQ. The CDR3 sequence is 16 residues long. The CDR3 loop reads CASSQEGGAGHNEQFF.

The J gene is TRBJ2-3, the V gene TRBV7-9; there is no DNA to check the TCRdb D call of TRBD1. This CDR3 has 15 amino acids. Germline CDR1 and CDR2: SEHNR and FQNEAQ (reference sequence). Here the CDR3 reads CASSLGVPGTDTQYF.

The gene calls are TRBV7-6 and TRBJ1-6; the TRBD1 assignment by TCRdb is unverifiable without DNA. The length of the CDR3 is 14 residues. The germline CDR1 and CDR2 sequences are SGHVS and FNYEAQ. CDR3 in amino acids: CASSSLGGSSPLHF.

The gene calls are TRBV7-8 and TRBJ1-1. The CDR3 is made up of 13 amino acids. Germline values: CDR1 SGHVS, CDR2 FQNEAQ. The CDR3 sequence is CATHVRQNTEAFF. Using reference TRBV7-8 and TRBJ1-1 for the parts outside the CDR3, the full variable domain is GAGVSQSPRYKVAKRGQDVALRCDPISGHVSLFWYQQALGQGPEFLTYFQNEAQLDKSGLPSDRFFAERPEGSVSTLKIQRTQQEDSAVYLCATHVRQNTEAFFGQGTRLTVV.

The chain links TRBV20-1 to TRBJ2-3. The germline CDR1 and CDR2 sequences are DFQATT and SNEGSKA (reference sequence). The CDR3 sequence is 17 residues long. The CDR3 protein is CSATMIGIGSYTDTQYF.

The chain recombines TRBV15 with TRBJ1-1. The CDR3 length is 12 residues. Germline V gene lookup returns CDR1 LNHNV and CDR2 YYDKDF (reference sequence). The CDR3 is CATEGPNTEAFF.

J is TRBJ2-2 and V is TRBV14; without DNA, the TCRdb call of TRBD1 cannot be checked. The CDR3 is 16 amino acids. Germline V CDR1 and CDR2: SGHDN, FVKESK. This CDR3 is CASSQVRGAGTGELFF.

This rearrangement joins TRBV6-1 to TRBJ2-6. Germline assignment: CDR1 MNHNS and CDR2 SASEGT. The CDR3 has 18 amino acids. The CDR3 loop is CASSERKTGSSGANVLTF.

This chain uses TRBV27 with TRBJ2-7. The germline gives CDR1 MNHEY, CDR2 SMNVEV (reference sequence). CDR3 length: 15 residues. The CDR3: CASSFAKVGGYEQYF.

This chain connects TRBV14 to TRBJ2-2; TCRdb outputs TRBD1, but without DNA this stays unchecked. The germline V gene has CDR1 SGHDN and CDR2 FVKESK. The CDR3 runs 16 residues. The CDR3 protein is CASSPVTAANTGELFF. The full variable domain, in which reference TRBV14 and TRBJ2-2 provide the parts outside the CDR3, is EAGVTQFPSHSVIEKGQTVTLRCDPISGHDNLYWYRRVMGKEIKFLLHFVKESKQDESGMPNNRFLAERTGGTYSTLKVQPAELEDSGVYFCASSPVTAANTGELFFGEGSRLTVL.

The chain recombines TRBV7-6 with TRBJ2-7; TCRdb reports TRBD2, a call that lacks DNA to check it against. The germline V gene has CDR1 SGHVS and CDR2 FNYEAQ. The CDR3 is 17 amino acids. The CDR3 loop is CASSLNSGQTSPAEQYF.